These 8 T cell receptor beta chains came from one sample sequenced in a study of Ad26.COV2.S vaccination and SARS-CoV-2 variants (dated by TCRdb to the early 2020s). According to the study, the label for this sample's treatment or condition signals: about 20 received Ad26.COV2.S at low or high dose, single or two shots; a few received placebo; per-sample allocation not given. For vaccine and placebo recipients, repertoires were sequenced using samples collected on day 63 after the first injection. Library creation used the immunoSEQ multiplex PCR assay. TCRdb holds this immuneACCESS table with in-frame rearrangements only. Some clones are missing; in checked studies, unresolved V genes explain under half, and the rest has no known cause. Present in this sample are about 680,000 clones, 80% to 90% of which were seen just once. The top ten constitute over 1.3% of the sample. Sequenced material: peripheral blood, taken in a trial of Ad26.COV2.S vaccine versus placebo. These receptors were collected from a person between 18 and 65 years old who received the Ad26.COV2.S COVID-19 vaccine or a placebo.

The chain carries TRBV29-1 and TRBJ1-2; 7 nucleotides match TRBD1. The V gene end was trimmed by 5 bases and the J gene end by 5 bases; junction bases not matched to a gene: 5. Germline-derived CDR1 and CDR2 are SQVTM and ANQGSEA. The CDR3 totals 12 residues. CDR3 bases: TGCAGCGTTTCCGGGACAGCGTATGGCTACACCTTC. Translation gives CSVSGTAYGYTF.

This clone showed up just once. The chain carries TRBV5-4 and TRBJ2-2; TRBD2 is a possible D gene (5 bases). The CDR3 is 13 residues long. Germline loops: CDR1 SGHNT, CDR2 YYREEE (reference sequence). V lost 0 bases and J lost 10, with 10 bases in between. The CDR3 DNA sequence: TGTGCCAGCAGCTTGGGGGAGAGGGCGGAGCTGTTTTTT. Amino acids: CASSLGERAELFF. The variable domain in full, completed from reference TRBV5-4 and TRBJ2-2, reads ETGVTQSPTHLIKTRGQQVTLRCSSQSGHNTVSWYQQALGQGPQFIFQYYREEENGRGNFPPRFSGLQFPNYSSELNVNALELDDSALYLCASSLGERAELFFGEGSRLTVL.

This rearrangement joins TRBV27 to TRBJ2-3; D ambiguous. This CDR3 is built from 13 residues. CDR1 is MNHEY, CDR2 SMNVEV, per germline (reference sequence). The ends were cut back, 5 bases at V and 0 bases at J, with 6 bases in the middle. CDR3 nucleotide sequence: TGTGCCAGCAGTGCCTATAGCACAGATACGCAGTATTTT. This encodes CASSAYSTDTQYF.

This chain uses TRBV7-9 with TRBJ2-1; 9 nucleotides agree with TRBD1. The V and J ends lost 2 bases and 2 bases, in that order; junction bases with no gene match: 10. Germline V gene sequence: CDR1 SEHNR, CDR2 FQNEAQ (reference sequence). This CDR3 has 18 residues. CDR3 bases: TGTGCCAGCAGCTTAATTAGGACCGGGACAGGGACCTACAATGAGCAGTTCTTC. Its translation: CASSLIRTGTGTYNEQFF.

This sequence joins TRBV18 and TRBJ2-5, with 12 bases that match TRBD2. V shed 3 bases, J shed 5 bases, and the junction held 4 bases outside the gene matches. This CDR3 spans 15 amino acids. The germline V gene encodes CDR1 KGHSH and CDR2 LQKENI. The CDR3 is CASSPGLAGWETQYF. The CDR3 nucleotides read TGTGCCAGCTCACCCGGACTAGCGGGATGGGAGACCCAGTACTTC.

The rearrangement joins TRBV4-2 to TRBJ1-4; D is perhaps TRBD1 (6 bases). Trimming removed 0 bases at V and 8 bases at J, with 10 bases between. CDR1 and CDR2 from the germline V gene are LGHNA and YNFKEQ. This CDR3 region has 14 residues. CDR3 DNA sequence: TGTGCCAGCAGCCAAGAACCAGGGGAAGAAAAACTGTTTTTT. The encoded protein is CASSQEPGEEKLFF.

This clone was counted at least ten times. The chain recombines TRBV6-2 or TRBV6-3 with TRBJ2-7; the D is unclear. The CDR3 spans 12 residues. The germline V and J ends were trimmed by 0 bases and 7 bases, with 7 bases remaining between them. CDR1 is MNHEY, CDR2 SVGEGT, per germline. CDR3 in amino acids: CASSYSGVEQYF. DNA of the CDR3: TGTGCCAGCAGTTACTCTGGCGTGGAGCAGTACTTC.

The chain is built from TRBV4-2 and TRBJ2-7; TRBD2 matches at 9 bases. This CDR3 is built from 15 residues. The V segment lost 2 bases and the J segment 2 bases; nucleotides outside the gene matches: 4. The germline CDR1 and CDR2 sequences are LGHNA and YNFKEQ. In DNA, the CDR3 is TGTGCCAGCAGCCAATGGACTAGCGCGACCTACGAGCAGTACTTC. Its translation: CASSQWTSATYEQYF.